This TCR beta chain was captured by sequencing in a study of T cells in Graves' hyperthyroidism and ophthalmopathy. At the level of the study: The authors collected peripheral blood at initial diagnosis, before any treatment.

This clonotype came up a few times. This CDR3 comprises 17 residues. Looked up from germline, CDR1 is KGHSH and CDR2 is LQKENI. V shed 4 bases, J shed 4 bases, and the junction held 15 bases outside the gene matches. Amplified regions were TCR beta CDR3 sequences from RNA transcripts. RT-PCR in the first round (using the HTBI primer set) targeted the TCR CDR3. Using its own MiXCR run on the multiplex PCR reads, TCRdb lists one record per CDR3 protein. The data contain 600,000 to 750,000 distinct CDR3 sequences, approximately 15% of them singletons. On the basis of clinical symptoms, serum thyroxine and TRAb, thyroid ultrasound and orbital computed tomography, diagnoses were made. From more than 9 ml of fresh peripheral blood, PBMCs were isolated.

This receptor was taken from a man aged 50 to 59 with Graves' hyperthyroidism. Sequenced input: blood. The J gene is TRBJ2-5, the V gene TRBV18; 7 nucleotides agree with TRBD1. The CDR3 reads CASSQSQGLSTGETQYF. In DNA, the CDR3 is TGTGCCAGCTCACAGTCACAGGGGTTGAGTACCGGAGAGACCCAGTACTTC.